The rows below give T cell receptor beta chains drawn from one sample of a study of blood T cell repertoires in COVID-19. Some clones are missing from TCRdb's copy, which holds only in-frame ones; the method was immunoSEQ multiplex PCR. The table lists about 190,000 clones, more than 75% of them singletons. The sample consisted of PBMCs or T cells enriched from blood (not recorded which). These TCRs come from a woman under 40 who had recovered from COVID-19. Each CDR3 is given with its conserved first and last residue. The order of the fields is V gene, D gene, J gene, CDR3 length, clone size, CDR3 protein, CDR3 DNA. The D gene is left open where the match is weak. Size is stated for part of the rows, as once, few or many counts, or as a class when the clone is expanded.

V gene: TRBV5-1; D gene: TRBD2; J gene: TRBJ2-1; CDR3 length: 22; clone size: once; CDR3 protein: CASSLWAAGGLAGVRAYNEQFF; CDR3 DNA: TGCGCCAGCAGCTTGTGGGCAGCGGGGGGGCTAGCGGGAGTGCGGGCTTACAATGAGCAGTTCTTC
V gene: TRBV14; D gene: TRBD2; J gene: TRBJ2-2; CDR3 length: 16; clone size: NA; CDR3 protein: CASSLLGGIVTGELFF; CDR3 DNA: TGTGCCAGCAGCCTCCTCGGGGGGATTGTTACCGGGGAGCTGTTTTTT
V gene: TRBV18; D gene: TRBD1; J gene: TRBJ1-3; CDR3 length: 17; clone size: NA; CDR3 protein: CASSPTSGGSSGNTIYF; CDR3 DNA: TGTGCCAGCTCACCTACATCAGGGGGGAGCTCTGGAAACACCATATATTTT
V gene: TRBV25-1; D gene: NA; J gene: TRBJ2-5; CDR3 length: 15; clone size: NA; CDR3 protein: CASSDSRGESETQYF; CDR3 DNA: TGTGCCAGCAGTGATAGCAGGGGGGAATCAGAGACCCAGTACTTC
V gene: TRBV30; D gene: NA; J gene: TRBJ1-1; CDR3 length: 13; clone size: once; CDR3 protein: CAWSMIGGTEAFF; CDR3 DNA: TGTGCCTGGAGTATGATCGGGGGAACTGAAGCTTTCTTT
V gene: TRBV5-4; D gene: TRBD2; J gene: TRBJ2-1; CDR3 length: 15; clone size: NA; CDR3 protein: CASSFRASGSDEQFF; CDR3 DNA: TGTGCCAGCAGCTTTCGTGCTAGCGGGAGTGATGAGCAGTTCTTC
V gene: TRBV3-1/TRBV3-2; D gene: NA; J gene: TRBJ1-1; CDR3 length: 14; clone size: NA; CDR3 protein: CASSQDREKNEAFF; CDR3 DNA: TGTGCCAGCAGCCAAGATCGAGAGAAAAATGAAGCTTTCTTT
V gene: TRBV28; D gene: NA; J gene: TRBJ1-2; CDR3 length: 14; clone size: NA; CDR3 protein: CASSFIGQVYGYTF; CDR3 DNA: TGTGCCAGCAGTTTCATCGGCCAGGTCTATGGCTACACCTTC
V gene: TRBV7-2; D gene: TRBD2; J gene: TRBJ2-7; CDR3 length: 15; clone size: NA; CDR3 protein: CASRGGMTSSYEQYF; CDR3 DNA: TGTGCCAGCAGGGGAGGGATGACTAGCTCCTACGAGCAGTACTTC
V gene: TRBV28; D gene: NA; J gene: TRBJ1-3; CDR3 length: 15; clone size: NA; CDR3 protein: CASSPPTGAGNTIYF; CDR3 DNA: TGTGCCAGCAGTCCCCCGACAGGCGCTGGAAACACCATATATTTT
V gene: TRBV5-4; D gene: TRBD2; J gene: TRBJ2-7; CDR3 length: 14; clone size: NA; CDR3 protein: CASSFLGLEGEQYF; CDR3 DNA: TGTGCCAGCAGCTTTCTCGGACTAGAGGGCGAGCAGTACTTC
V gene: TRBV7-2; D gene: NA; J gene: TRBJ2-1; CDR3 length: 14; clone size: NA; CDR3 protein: CASSLGGSSNEQFF; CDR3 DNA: TGTGCCAGCAGCTTAGGAGGGAGTAGCAATGAGCAGTTCTTC
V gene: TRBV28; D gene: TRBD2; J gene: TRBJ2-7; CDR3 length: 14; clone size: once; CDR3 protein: CASSPSGSRNEQYF; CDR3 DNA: TGTGCCAGCAGTCCTAGCGGGAGTCGCAACGAGCAGTACTTC
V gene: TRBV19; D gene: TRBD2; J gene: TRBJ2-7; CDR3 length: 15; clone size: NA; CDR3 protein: CASSLSGSVHVEQYF; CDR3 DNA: TGTGCCAGTAGCCTTAGCGGGAGTGTCCATGTCGAGCAGTACTTC
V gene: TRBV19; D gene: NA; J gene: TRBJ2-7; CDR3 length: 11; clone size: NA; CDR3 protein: CASSGVYEQYF; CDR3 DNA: TGTGCCAGTAGTGGAGTCTACGAGCAGTACTTC
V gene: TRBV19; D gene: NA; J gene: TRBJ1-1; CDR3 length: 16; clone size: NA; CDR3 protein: CASSGDKRSARGFAFF; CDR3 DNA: TGTGCCAGTAGCGGGGACAAAAGGTCAGCGAGGGGTTTTGCTTTCTTT
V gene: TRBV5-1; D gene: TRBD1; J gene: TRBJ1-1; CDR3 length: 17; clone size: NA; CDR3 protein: CASSWAGTGGMNTEAFF; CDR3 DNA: TGCGCCAGCAGCTGGGCGGGGACAGGCGGTATGAACACTGAAGCTTTCTTT
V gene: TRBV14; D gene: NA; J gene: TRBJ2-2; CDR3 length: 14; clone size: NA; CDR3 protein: CASSQVRWTGELFF; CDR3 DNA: TGTGCCAGCAGCCAAGTGAGATGGACCGGGGAGCTGTTTTTT
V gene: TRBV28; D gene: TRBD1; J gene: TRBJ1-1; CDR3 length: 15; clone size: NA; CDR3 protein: CASSLGTGDYTEAFF; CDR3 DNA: TGTGCCAGCAGTTTAGGGACAGGGGATTACACTGAAGCTTTCTTT
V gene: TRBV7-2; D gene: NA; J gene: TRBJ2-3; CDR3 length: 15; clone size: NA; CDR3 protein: CASSPNFLSTDTQYF; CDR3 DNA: TGTGCCAGCAGCCCAAACTTCCTAAGCACAGATACGCAGTATTTT
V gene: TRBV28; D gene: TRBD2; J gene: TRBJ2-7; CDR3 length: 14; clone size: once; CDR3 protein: CASRSGRVTYEQYF; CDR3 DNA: TGTGCCAGCAGGAGCGGGAGGGTAACCTACGAGCAGTACTTC
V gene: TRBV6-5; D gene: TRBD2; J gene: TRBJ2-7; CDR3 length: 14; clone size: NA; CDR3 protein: CATSGAGPAGEQYF; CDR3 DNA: TGTGCCACCTCCGGAGCGGGACCGGCTGGCGAGCAGTACTTC
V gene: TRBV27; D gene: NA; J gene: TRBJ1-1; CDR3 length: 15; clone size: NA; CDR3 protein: CASSLREGRNTEAFF; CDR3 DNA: TGTGCCAGCAGTTTAAGGGAGGGTAGGAACACTGAAGCTTTCTTT
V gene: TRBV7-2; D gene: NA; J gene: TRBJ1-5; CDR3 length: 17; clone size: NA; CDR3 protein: CASSLTKGGVGDQPQHF; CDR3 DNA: TGTGCCAGCAGCTTAACCAAGGGAGGGGTGGGTGATCAGCCCCAGCATTTT
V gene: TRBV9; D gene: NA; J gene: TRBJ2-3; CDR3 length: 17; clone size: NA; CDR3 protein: CASGRHPPSLVTDTQYF; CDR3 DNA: TGTGCCTCAGGGAGGCACCCCCCGTCTCTTGTTACAGATACGCAGTATTTT
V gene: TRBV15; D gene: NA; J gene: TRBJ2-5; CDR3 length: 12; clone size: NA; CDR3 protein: CATSRASETQYF; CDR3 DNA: TGTGCCACCAGCAGAGCGTCTGAGACCCAGTACTTC
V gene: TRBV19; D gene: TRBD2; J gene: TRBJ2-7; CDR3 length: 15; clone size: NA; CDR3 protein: CASRPGLAGGYEQYF; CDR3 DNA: TGTGCCAGTAGGCCTGGACTAGCGGGAGGCTACGAGCAGTACTTC
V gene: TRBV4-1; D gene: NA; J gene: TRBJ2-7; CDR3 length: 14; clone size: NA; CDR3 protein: CASSQGAGTYEQYF; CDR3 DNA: TGCGCCAGCAGCCAAGGGGCGGGTACATACGAGCAGTACTTC
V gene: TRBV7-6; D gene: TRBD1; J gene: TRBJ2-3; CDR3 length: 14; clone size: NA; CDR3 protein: CASSGTGDTDTQYF; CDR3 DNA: TGTGCCAGCAGCGGGACAGGCGACACAGATACGCAGTATTTT
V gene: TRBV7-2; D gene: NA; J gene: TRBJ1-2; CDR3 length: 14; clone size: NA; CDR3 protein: CASSLGGINYGYTF; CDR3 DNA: TGTGCCAGCAGCTTAGGAGGGATTAACTATGGCTACACCTTC
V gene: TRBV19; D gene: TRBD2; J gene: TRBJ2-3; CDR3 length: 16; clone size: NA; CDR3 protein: CASSKTLAGGADTQYF; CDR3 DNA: TGTGCCAGTAGTAAGACACTAGCGGGAGGTGCAGATACGCAGTATTTT
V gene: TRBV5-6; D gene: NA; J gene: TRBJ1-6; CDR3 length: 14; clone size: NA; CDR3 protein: CASSPPFPTAPLHF; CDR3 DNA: TGTGCCAGCAGCCCTCCGTTTCCAACGGCACCCCTCCACTTT
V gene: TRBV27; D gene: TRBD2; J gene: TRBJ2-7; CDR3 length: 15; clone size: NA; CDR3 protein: CASSLSASGTYEQYF; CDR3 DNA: TGTGCCAGCAGTTTATCGGCTAGCGGGACCTACGAGCAGTACTTC
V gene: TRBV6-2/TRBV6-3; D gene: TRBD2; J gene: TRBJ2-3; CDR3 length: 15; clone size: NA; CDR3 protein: CASSSGTRNRGTQYF; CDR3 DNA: TGTGCCAGCAGCTCCGGGACTAGAAATAGGGGTACGCAGTATTTT
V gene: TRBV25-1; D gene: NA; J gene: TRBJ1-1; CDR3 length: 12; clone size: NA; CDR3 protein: CASSDLYTEAFF; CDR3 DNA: TGTGCCAGCAGTGATCTTTACACTGAAGCTTTCTTT
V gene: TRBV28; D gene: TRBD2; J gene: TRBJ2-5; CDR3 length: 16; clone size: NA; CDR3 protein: CASSFMTSGSRETQYF; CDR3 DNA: TGTGCCAGCAGTTTCATGACTAGCGGGAGTAGGGAGACCCAGTACTTC
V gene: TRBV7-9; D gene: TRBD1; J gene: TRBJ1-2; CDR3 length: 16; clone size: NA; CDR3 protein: CASSLESRQGPFGYTF; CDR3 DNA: TGTGCCAGCAGCTTAGAGTCCCGACAGGGTCCTTTTGGCTACACCTTC
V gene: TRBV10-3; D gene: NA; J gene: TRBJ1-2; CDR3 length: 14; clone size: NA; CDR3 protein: CAISESHRNYGYTF; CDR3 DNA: TGTGCCATCAGTGAGTCGCATAGAAACTATGGCTACACCTTC
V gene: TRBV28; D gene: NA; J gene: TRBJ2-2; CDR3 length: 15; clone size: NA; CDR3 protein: CASSPQGRDTGELFF; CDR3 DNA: TGTGCCAGCAGTCCCCAGGGAAGGGACACCGGGGAGCTGTTTTTT
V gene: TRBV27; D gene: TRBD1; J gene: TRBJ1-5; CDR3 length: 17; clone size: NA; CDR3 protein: CASSLIGGTGGRQPQHF; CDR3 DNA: TGTGCCAGCAGTTTAATAGGTGGGACAGGGGGCAGACAGCCCCAGCATTTT
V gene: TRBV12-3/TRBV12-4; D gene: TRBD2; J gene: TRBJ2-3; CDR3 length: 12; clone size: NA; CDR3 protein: CASSYGGDTQYF; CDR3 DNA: TGTGCCAGCAGTTACGGGGGGGATACGCAGTATTTT
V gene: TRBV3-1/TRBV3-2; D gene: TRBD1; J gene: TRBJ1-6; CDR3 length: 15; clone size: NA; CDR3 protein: CASSQDGTGYSPLHF; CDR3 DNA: TGTGCCAGCAGCCAAGATGGGACAGGGTACTCACCCCTCCACTTT
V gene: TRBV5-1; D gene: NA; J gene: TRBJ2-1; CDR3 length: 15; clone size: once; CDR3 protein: CASSVDPTGAGGRFF; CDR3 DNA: TGCGCCAGCAGCGTCGACCCAACAGGGGCGGGAGGTAGGTTCTTC
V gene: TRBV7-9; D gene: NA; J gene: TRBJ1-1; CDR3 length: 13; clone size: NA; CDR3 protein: CASLQAGNTEAFF; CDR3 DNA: TGTGCCAGCCTCCAAGCGGGTAACACTGAAGCTTTCTTT
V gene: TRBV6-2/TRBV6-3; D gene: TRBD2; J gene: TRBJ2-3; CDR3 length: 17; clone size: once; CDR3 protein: CASSYLIAGDSTDTQYF; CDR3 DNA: TGTGCCAGCAGTTACCTGATAGCGGGAGACTCGACAGATACGCAGTATTTT
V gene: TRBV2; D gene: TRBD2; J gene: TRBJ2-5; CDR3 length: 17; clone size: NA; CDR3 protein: CASSYPAGGPVEETQYF; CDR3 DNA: TGTGCCAGCAGCTACCCGGCGGGAGGGCCTGTTGAGGAGACCCAGTACTTC